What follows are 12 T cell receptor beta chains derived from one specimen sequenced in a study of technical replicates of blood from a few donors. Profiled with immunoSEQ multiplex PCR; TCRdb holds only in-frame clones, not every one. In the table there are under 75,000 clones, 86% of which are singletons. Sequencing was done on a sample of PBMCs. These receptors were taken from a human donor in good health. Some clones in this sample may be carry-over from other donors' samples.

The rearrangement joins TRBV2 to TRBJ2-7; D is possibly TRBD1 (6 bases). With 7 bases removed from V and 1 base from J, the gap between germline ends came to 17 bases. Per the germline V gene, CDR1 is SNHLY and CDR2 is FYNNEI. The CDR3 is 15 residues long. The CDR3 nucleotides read TGTGCCAGCACGCCCCCGGGACAAAGTTCCTACGAGCAGTACTTC. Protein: CASTPPGQSSYEQYF.

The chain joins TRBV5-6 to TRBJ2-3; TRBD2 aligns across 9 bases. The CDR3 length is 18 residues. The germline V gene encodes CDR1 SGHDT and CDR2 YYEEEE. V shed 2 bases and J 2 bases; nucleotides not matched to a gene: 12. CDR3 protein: CASSFHSYSSGVTDTQYF. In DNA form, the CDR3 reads TGTGCCAGCAGCTTCCACAGCTACTCTAGCGGGGTCACAGATACGCAGTATTTT.

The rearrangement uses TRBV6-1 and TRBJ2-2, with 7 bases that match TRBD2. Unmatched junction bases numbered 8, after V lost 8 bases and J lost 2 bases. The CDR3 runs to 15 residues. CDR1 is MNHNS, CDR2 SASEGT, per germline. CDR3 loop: CASQWGGDNTGELFF. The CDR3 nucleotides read TGTGCCAGCCAGTGGGGAGGGGACAACACCGGGGAGCTGTTTTTT.

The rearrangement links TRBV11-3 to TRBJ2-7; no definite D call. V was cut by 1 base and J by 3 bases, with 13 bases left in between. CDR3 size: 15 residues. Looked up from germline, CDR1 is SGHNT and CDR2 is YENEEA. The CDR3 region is CASSLGSTTDYEQYF. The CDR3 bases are TGTGCCAGCAGCTTAGGGTCGACCACAGACTACGAGCAGTACTTC.

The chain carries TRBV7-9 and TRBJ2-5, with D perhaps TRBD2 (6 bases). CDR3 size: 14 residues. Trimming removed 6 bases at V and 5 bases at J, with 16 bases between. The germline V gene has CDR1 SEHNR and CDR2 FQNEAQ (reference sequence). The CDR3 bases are TGTGCCAGCAGGGAACTAGCCACCAGGGAGACCCAGTACTTC. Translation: CASRELATRETQYF.

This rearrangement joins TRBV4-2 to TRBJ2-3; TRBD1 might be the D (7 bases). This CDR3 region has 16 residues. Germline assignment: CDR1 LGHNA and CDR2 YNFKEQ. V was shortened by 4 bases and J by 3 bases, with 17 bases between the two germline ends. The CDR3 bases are TGTGCCAGCAGCCCCAGCCAGGGGGGACGAACAGATACGCAGTATTTT. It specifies CASSPSQGGRTDTQYF.

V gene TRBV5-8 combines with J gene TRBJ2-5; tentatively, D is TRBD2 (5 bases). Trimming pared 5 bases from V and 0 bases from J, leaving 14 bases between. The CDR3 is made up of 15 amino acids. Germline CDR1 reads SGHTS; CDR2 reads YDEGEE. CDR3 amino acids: CASSSRGWYQETQYF. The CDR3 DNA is TGTGCCAGCAGTTCTAGAGGGTGGTACCAAGAGACCCAGTACTTC.

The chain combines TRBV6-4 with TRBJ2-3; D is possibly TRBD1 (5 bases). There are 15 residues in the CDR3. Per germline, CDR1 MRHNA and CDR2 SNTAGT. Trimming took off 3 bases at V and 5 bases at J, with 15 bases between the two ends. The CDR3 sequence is CASSDSLGAVDTQYF. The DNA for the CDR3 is TGTGCCAGCAGTGATTCACTTGGGGCCGTAGATACGCAGTATTTT.

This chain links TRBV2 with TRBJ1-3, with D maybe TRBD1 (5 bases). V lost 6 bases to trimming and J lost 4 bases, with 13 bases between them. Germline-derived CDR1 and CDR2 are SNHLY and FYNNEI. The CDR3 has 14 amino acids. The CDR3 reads CASRGAGNGNTIYF. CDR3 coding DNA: TGTGCCAGCAGAGGGGCAGGGAACGGAAACACCATATATTTT.

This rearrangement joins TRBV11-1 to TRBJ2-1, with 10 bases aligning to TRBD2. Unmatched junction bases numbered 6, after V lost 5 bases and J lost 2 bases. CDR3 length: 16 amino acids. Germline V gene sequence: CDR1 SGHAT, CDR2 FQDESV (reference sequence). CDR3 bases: TGTGCCAGCAGCCCTCCACTAGCGGGAACCTACAATGAGCAGTTCTTC. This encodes CASSPPLAGTYNEQFF.

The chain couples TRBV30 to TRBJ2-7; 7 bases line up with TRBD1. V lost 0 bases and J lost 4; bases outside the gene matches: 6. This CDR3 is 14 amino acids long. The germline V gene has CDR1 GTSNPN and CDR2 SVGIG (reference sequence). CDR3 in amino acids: CAWSVPGGRYEQYF. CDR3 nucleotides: TGTGCCTGGAGTGTCCCAGGGGGAAGGTACGAGCAGTACTTC.

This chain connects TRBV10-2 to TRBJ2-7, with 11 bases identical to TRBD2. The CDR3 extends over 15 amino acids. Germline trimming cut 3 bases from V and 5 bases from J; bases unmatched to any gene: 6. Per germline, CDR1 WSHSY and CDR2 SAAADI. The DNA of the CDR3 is TGCGCCAGCAGTGACCCCTCTAGCGGGAGGAACGAGCAGTACTTC. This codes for CASSDPSSGRNEQYF.